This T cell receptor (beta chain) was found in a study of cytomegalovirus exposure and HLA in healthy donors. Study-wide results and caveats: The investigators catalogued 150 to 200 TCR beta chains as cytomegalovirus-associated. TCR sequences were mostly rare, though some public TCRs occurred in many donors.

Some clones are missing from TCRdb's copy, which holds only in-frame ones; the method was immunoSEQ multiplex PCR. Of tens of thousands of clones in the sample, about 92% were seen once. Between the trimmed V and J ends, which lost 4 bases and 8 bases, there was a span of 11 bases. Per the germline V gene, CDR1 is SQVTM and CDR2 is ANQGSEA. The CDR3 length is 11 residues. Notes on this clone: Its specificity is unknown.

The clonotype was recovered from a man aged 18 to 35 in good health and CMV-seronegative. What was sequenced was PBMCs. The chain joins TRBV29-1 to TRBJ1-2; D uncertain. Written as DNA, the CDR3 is TGCAGCGTTGCGGGAGAACACGGCTACACCTTC. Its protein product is CSVAGEHGYTF.